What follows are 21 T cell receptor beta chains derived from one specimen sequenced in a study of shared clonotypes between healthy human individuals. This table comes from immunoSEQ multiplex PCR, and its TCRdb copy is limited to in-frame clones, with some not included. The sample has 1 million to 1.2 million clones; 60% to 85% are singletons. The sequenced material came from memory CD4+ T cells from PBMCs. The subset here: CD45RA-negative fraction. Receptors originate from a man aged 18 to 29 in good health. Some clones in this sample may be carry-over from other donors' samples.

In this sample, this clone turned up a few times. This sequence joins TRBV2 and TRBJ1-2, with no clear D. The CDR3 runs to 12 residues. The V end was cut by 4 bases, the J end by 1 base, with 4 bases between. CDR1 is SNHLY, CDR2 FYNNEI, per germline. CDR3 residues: CASSVLNYGYTF. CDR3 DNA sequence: TGTGCCAGCAGTGTTCTTAACTATGGCTACACCTTC.

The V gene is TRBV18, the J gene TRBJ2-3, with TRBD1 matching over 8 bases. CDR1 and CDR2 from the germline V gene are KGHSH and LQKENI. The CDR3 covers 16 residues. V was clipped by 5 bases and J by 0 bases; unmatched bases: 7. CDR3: CASSDYRGFSTDTQYF. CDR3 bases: TGTGCCAGCTCAGATTACAGGGGGTTCAGCACAGATACGCAGTATTTT.

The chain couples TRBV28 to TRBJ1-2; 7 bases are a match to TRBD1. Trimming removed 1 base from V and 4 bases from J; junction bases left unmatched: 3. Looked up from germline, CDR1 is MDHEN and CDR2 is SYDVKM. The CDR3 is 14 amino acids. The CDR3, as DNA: TGTGCCAGCAGTTTATCACAGGGGTCCTATGGCTACACCTTC. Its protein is CASSLSQGSYGYTF.

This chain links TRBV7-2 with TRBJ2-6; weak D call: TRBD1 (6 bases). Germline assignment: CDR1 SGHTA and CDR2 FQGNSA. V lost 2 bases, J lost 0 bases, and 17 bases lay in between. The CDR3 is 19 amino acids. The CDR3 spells CASSLRSRQGLSGANVLTF. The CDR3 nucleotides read TGTGCCAGCAGCTTAAGATCGAGGCAGGGGCTCTCTGGGGCCAACGTCCTGACTTTC.

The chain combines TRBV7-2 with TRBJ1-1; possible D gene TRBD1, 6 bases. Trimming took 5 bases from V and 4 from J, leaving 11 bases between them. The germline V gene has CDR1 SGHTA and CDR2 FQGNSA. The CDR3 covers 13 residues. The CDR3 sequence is CASSARGATEAFF. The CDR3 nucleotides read TGTGCCAGCAGCGCCAGGGGTGCCACTGAAGCTTTCTTT.

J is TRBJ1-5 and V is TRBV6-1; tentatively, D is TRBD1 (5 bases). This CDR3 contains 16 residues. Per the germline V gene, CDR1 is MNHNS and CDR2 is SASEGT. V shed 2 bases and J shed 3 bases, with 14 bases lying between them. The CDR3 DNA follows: TGTGCCAGCAGTGAAAGGTGGCAGGGATACAATCAGCCCCAGCATTTT. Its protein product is CASSERWQGYNQPQHF.

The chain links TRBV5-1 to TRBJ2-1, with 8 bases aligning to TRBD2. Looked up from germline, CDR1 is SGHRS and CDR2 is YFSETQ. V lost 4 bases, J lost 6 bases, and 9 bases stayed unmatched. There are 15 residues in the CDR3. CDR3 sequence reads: CASSPIAGLGNEQFF. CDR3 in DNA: TGCGCCAGCAGCCCGATAGCGGGATTGGGCAATGAGCAGTTCTTC.

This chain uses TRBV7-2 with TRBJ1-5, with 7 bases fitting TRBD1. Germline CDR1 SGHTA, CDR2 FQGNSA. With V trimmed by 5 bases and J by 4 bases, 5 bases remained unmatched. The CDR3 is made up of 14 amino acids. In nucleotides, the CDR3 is TGTGCCAGCAGCCGATACAGGGGTAATCAGCCCCAGCATTTT. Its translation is CASSRYRGNQPQHF.

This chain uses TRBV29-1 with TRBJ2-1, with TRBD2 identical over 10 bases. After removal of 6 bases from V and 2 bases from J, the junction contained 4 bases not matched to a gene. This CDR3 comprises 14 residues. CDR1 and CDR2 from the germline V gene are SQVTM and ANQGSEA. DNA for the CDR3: TGCAGCGTCAATAGCGGGAGGCCCTACAATGAGCAGTTCTTC. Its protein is CSVNSGRPYNEQFF.

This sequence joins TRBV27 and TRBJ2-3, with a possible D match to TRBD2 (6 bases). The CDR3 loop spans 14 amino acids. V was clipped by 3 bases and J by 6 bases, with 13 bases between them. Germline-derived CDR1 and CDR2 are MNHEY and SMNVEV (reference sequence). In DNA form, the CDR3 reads TGTGCCAGCAGTTTTCCCGGGAGAGGGGATACGCAGTATTTT. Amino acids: CASSFPGRGDTQYF.

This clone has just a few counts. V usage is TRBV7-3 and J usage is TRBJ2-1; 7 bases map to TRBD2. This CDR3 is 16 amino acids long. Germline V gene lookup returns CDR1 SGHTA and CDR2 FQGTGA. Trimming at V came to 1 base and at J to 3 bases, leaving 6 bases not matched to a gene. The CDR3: CASSLKGRESYNEQFF. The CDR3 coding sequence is TGTGCCAGCAGCTTAAAAGGGCGGGAGAGCTACAATGAGCAGTTCTTC.

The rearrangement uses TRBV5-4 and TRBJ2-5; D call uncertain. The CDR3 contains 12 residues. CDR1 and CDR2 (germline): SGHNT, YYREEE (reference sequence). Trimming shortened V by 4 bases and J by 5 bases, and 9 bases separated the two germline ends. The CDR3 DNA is TGTGCCAGCAGCCCTAACCGCGAGACCCAGTACTTC. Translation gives CASSPNRETQYF.

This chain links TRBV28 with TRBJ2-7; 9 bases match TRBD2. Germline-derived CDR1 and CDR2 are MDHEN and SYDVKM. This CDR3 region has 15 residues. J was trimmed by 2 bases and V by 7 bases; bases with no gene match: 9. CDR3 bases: TGTGCCAGCACCTTTGGGCGGGGGGGGACCTACGAGCAGTACTTC. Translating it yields CASTFGRGGTYEQYF.

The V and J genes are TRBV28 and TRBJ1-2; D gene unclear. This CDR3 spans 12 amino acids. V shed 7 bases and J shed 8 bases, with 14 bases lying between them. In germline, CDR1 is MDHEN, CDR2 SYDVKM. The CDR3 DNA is TGTGCCAGCACCCCCCTGGGGAAGGGCTACACCTTC. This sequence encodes CASTPLGKGYTF.

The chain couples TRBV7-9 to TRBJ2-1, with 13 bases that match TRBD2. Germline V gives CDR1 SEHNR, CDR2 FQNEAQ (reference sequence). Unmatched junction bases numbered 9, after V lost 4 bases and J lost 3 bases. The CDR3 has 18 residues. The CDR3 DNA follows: TGTGCCAGCAGCTCCTCGACTAGCGGGAGGTACCTCTACAATGAGCAGTTCTTC. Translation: CASSSSTSGRYLYNEQFF.

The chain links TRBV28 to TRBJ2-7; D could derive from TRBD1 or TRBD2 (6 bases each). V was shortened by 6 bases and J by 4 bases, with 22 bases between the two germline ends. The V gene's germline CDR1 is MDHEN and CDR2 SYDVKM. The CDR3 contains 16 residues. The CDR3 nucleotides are TGTGCCAGCAGCCCTGGCGGGACAATAGGGAATTACGAGCAGTACTTC. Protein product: CASSPGGTIGNYEQYF.

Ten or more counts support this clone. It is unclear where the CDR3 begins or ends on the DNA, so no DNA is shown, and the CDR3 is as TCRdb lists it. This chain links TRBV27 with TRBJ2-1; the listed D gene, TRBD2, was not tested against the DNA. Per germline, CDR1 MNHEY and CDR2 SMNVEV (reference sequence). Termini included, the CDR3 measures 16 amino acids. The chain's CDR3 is CASSSSLAGVYNEQFF.

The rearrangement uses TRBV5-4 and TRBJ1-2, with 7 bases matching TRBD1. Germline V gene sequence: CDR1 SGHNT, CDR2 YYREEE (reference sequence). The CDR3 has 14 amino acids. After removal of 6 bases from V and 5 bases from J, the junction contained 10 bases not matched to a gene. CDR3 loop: CASTSTDRRYGYTF. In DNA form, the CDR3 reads TGTGCCAGCACCTCTACGGACAGGCGGTATGGCTACACCTTC.

This CDR3 reads CASSIHGADTQYF. The DNA for the CDR3 is TGTGCCAGCAGCATCCATGGTGCTGATACGCAGTATTTT. V usage is TRBV7-9 and J usage is TRBJ2-3; no definite D call. V lost 5 bases and J lost 6, with 12 bases in between. The CDR3 is made up of 13 amino acids. From germline, CDR1 is SEHNR and CDR2 FQNEAQ (reference sequence).

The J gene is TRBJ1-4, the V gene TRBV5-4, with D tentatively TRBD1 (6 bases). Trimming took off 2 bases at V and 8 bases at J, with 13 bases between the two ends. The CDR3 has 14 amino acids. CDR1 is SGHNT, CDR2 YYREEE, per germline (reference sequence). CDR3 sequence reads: CASSLQGLGEKLFF. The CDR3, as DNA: TGTGCCAGCAGCTTACAGGGTCTCGGCGAAAAACTGTTTTTT.

This CDR3 reads CASLGQLNYGYTF. CDR3 nucleotide sequence: TGTGCCAGCTTGGGACAGCTTAACTATGGCTACACCTTC. J is TRBJ1-2 and V is TRBV19, with TRBD1 matching 7 bases. The trim removed 9 bases at V and 1 base at J, leaving 5 bases unmatched. In germline, CDR1 is LNHDA, CDR2 SQIVND (reference sequence). CDR3 length: 13 residues.